These 14 T cell receptor beta chains came from one sample sequenced in a study of vaccination and CD4 T cells after COVID-19. These receptors' antigens are unknown. Sequencing of DNA taken from cultured CD4+ T cells relied on the Oncomine TCR Beta short-read assay. TCRdb re-called the PCR reads through MiXCR, storing one row per CDR3 protein. The profile shows roughly 14,000 distinct CDR3 sequences, around 50% of them singletons. As to treatment: roughly 11-day PBMC culture with coronavirus spike peptide pools or control peptides (ViraFEST assay). The sequenced sample was CD4+ T cells from blood, cultured in vitro. These receptors all stem from a human donor who had recovered from COVID-19.

This clonotype was observed a handful of times. The chain couples TRBV20-1 to TRBJ1-3; no definite D call. CDR1 is DFQATT and CDR2 is SNEGSKA in the germline V gene (reference sequence). This CDR3 has 13 amino acids. Trimming took 3 bases from V and 0 from J, leaving 6 bases between them. Here the CDR3 DNA reads TGCAGTGCTAGGGGGAACTCTGGAAACACCATATATTTT. Its protein is CSARGNSGNTIYF.

The rearrangement links TRBV18 to TRBJ1-5; 9 nucleotides match TRBD1. CDR1 and CDR2 (germline): KGHSH, LQKENI. This CDR3 has 16 amino acids. V lost 0 bases and J lost 3; bases outside the gene matches: 3. The CDR3 sequence: CASSPPGTGFNQPQHF. DNA for the CDR3: TGTGCCAGCTCACCACCTGGGACAGGGTTCAATCAGCCCCAGCATTTT.

The chain couples TRBV19 to TRBJ2-5, with D perhaps matching TRBD1 (6 bases). Trimming took 7 bases from V and 4 from J, leaving 10 bases between them. The CDR3 has 12 residues. Germline loops: CDR1 LNHDA, CDR2 SQIVND (reference sequence). The CDR3 loop is CASKETGETQYF. CDR3 sequence (DNA): TGTGCCAGTAAGGAGACAGGAGAGACCCAGTACTTC.

This clonotype occurred a few times. The rearrangement links TRBV7-3 to TRBJ2-2, with D uncertain. Germline CDR1 SGHTA, CDR2 FQGTGA. The CDR3 extends over 11 amino acids. Trimming left V 6 bases short and J 6 bases short, with 5 bases between. Here the CDR3 reads CASSLSGELFF. Written as DNA, the CDR3 is TGTGCCAGCAGTTTGTCCGGGGAGCTGTTTTTT.

The chain is built from TRBV20-1 and TRBJ1-4, with a tentative D call TRBD1 (6 bases). Germline values: CDR1 DFQATT, CDR2 SNEGSKA (reference sequence). V was cut by 3 bases and J by 7 bases, with 18 bases left in between. There are 15 residues in the CDR3. The CDR3 nucleotides read TGCAGTGCTAGTAGTCCCGGGGGCGGGGGTGAAAAACTGTTTTTT. This codes for CSASSPGGGGEKLFF.

This sequence joins TRBV7-2 and TRBJ2-7; D not resolved. V was trimmed by 2 bases and J by 4 bases, leaving 9 bases between them. CDR3 length: 13 amino acids. CDR1 and CDR2 (germline): SGHTA, FQGNSA. CDR3 sequence (DNA): TGTGCCAGCAGCTTATCTGGCGGATACGAGCAGTACTTC. Its protein is CASSLSGGYEQYF.

The chain carries TRBV28 and TRBJ2-1; 15 bases fit TRBD2. The germline gives CDR1 MDHEN, CDR2 SYDVKM. This CDR3 has 17 amino acids. With 6 bases clipped from V and 4 bases from J, the junction kept 7 bases outside the gene matches. This CDR3 is CASSRNGLAGGYNEQFF. The CDR3 DNA reads TGTGCCAGCAGCCGCAACGGACTAGCGGGAGGGTACAATGAGCAGTTCTTC.

This clonotype appeared a single time. The J gene is TRBJ2-1, the V gene TRBV20-1; 9 positions agree with TRBD2. The CDR3 is 14 residues long. CDR1 is DFQATT, CDR2 SNEGSKA, per germline (reference sequence). With V trimmed by 4 bases and J by 9 bases, 10 bases remained unmatched. Written as DNA, the CDR3 is TGCAGTGCTATCCTCTTTGCGGGAGGGCGTGAGCAGTTCTTC. Its translation: CSAILFAGGREQFF.

V gene TRBV20-1 combines with J gene TRBJ2-3; D not certain. The germline V gene has CDR1 DFQATT and CDR2 SNEGSKA (reference sequence). V was cut by 4 bases and J by 4 bases, with 18 bases left in between. The CDR3 extends over 15 amino acids. The CDR3 DNA follows: TGCAGTGCTATTAATTCCGGAGATGAGGCAGATACGCAGTATTTT. Translation: CSAINSGDEADTQYF.

This clonotype showed up just a few times. The J gene is TRBJ2-3, the V gene TRBV20-1, with TRBD2 matching 7 bases. Germline V gives CDR1 DFQATT, CDR2 SNEGSKA (reference sequence). This CDR3 contains 17 residues. Trimming removed 3 bases from V and 6 bases from J; junction bases left unmatched: 18. The CDR3 is CSASLTNGAGDADTQYF. CDR3 bases: TGCAGTGCTAGCCTCACAAATGGGGCGGGAGACGCGGATACGCAGTATTTT.

The V and J genes are TRBV19 and TRBJ1-2, with 9 bases that match TRBD1. This CDR3 spans 16 amino acids. Trimming took 3 bases from V and 7 from J; bases not matched to a gene: 12. CDR1 and CDR2 (germline): LNHDA, SQIVND (reference sequence). Here the CDR3 reads CASSIRVVGQGLGYTF. As DNA, the CDR3 is TGTGCCAGTAGTATTCGGGTTGTGGGACAGGGTCTTGGCTACACCTTC.

This chain joins TRBV19 and TRBJ2-5; 8 positions agree with TRBD1. Germline V gene sequence: CDR1 LNHDA, CDR2 SQIVND (reference sequence). Trimming cost V 3 bases and J 2 bases; bases outside gene matches: 5. This CDR3 region has 15 residues. The CDR3 nucleotides are TGTGCCAGTAGTATCAGGGGGCGTGAGCAAGAGACCCAGTACTTC. This translates into CASSIRGREQETQYF.

The chain combines TRBV20-1 with TRBJ2-2; D possibly matches TRBD1 or TRBD2 (5 bases each). The V end was cut by 6 bases, the J end by 0 bases, with 14 bases between. This CDR3 comprises 15 residues. Germline V gene lookup returns CDR1 DFQATT and CDR2 SNEGSKA (reference sequence). The CDR3 nucleotides are TGCAGTGCGACCCCCTGGGACGCGAACACCGGGGAGCTGTTTTTT. Translation gives CSATPWDANTGELFF.

The V call is TRBV12-3 or TRBV12-4, the J call TRBJ2-7, with no clear D. The V and J ends lost 8 bases and 3 bases respectively, with 11 bases between them. The CDR3 spans 12 residues. In DNA, the CDR3 is TGTGCCAGCGGTCCCGACGTCTACGAGCAGTACTTC. It is translated as CASGPDVYEQYF.